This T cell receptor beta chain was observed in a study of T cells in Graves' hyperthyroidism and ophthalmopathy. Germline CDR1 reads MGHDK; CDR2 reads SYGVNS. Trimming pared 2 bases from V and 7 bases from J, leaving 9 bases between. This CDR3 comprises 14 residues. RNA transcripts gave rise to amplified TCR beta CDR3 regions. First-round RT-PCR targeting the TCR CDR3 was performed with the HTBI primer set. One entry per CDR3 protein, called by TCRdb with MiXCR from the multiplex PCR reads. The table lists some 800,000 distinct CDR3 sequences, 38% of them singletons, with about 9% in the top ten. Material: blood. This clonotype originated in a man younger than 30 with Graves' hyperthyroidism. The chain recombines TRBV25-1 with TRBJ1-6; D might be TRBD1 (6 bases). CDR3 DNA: TGTGCCAGCAGTGAACAGGACAGAAATTCACCCCTCCACTTT. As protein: CASSEQDRNSPLHF.